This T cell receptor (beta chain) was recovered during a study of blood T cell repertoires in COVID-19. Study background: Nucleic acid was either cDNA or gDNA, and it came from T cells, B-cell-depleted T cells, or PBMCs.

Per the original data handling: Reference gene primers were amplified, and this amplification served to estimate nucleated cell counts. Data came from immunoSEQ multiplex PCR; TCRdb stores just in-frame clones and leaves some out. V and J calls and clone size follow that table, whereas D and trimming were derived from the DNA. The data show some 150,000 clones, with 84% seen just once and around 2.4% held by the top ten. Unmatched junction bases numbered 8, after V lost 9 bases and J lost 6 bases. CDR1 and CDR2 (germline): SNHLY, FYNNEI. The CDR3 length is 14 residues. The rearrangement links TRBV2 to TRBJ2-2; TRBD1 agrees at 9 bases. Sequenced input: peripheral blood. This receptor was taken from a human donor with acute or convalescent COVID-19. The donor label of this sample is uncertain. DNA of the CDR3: TGTGCCAGAACCGGGACAGGGTTCCCCGGGGAGCTGTTTTTT. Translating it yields CARTGTGFPGELFF.